A single sample gave rise to the 29 T cell receptor beta chains below, sequenced in a study of T-cell memory formation after mild COVID-19. TCRdb re-derived calls from the 5' RACE reads in MiXCR, one entry per CDR3 protein. This table holds 170,000 or so distinct CDR3 sequences, about 20% found once. Sequencing was carried out using PBMCs or a T cell subset sorted from them (not recorded which). These TCRs come from an adult woman who had mild COVID-19 (a few samples of this study predate the infection). Cell type and time point are not known.

A few counts support this clonotype. The genes are TRBV6-2 or TRBV6-3 and TRBJ2-1; D tentatively fits TRBD1 or TRBD2 (5 bases each). Per the germline V gene, CDR1 is MNHEY and CDR2 is SVGEGT. CDR3 length: 14 residues. V was shortened by 6 bases and J by 8 bases, with 17 bases between the two germline ends. In DNA form, the CDR3 reads TGTGCCAGCAGGGGGGAACCCACTTACCATGAGCAGTTCTTC. Its translation is CASRGEPTYHEQFF.

This chain links TRBV6-5 with TRBJ1-2; D is uncertain. The CDR3 covers 15 residues. V was clipped by 2 bases and J by 6 bases, with 16 bases between them. Germline CDR1 reads MNHEY; CDR2 reads SVGAGI. Here the CDR3 DNA reads TGTGCCAGCAGTTACCAACCCTGGCGGAGGGATGGCTACACCTTC. Residues: CASSYQPWRRDGYTF.

The rearrangement links TRBV6-5 to TRBJ1-2, with TRBD1 as a possible D gene (5 bases). V was trimmed by 4 bases and J by 7 bases, leaving 19 bases between them. CDR1 and CDR2 (germline): MNHEY, SVGAGI. The CDR3 has 15 residues. The CDR3 DNA reads TGTGCCAGCAGTTTCCGGGACGGAGATATAGGTGGCTACACCTTC. Amino acid sequence: CASSFRDGDIGGYTF.

The table lists this clonotype with a few counts. CDR3 residues: CASSEANPRLRAFF. CDR3 nucleotide sequence: TGTGCCAGCAGTGAAGCTAACCCTCGTCTTAGGGCTTTCTTT. The chain is built from TRBV2 and TRBJ1-1; the D is unclear. Trimming pared 0 bases from V and 11 bases from J, leaving 16 bases between. This CDR3 spans 14 amino acids. CDR1 is SNHLY and CDR2 is FYNNEI in the germline V gene. Full variable domain (missing parts from reference TRBV2 and TRBJ1-1): EPEVTQTPSHQVTQMGQEVILRCVPISNHLYFYWYRQILGQKVEFLVSFYNNEISEKSEIFDDQFSVERPDGSNFTLKIRSTKLEDSAMYFCASSEANPRLRAFFGQGTRLTVV.

This clonotype turned up a few times. The chain combines TRBV5-1 with TRBJ1-5; D is unresolved. This CDR3 has 18 amino acids. V dropped 4 bases and J dropped 0 bases, with 20 bases sitting between them. Germline loops: CDR1 SGHRS, CDR2 YFSETQ. DNA of the CDR3: TGCGCCAGCAGCGAGATCGAGGGAGGACCCTATAGCAATCAGCCCCAGCATTTT. It yields the protein CASSEIEGGPYSNQPQHF.

This clonotype was detected a few times. The chain combines TRBV5-1 with TRBJ1-2, with D perhaps matching TRBD1 (6 bases). The CDR3 loop spans 13 amino acids. V lost 7 bases to trimming and J lost 2 bases, with 12 bases between them. Germline V CDR1 and CDR2: SGHRS, YFSETQ. CDR3 in amino acids: CASAGTSNYGYTF. For the CDR3, the DNA is TGCGCCAGCGCCGGGACATCCAACTATGGCTACACCTTC. The variable domain in full, with the rest retrieved from reference TRBV5-1 and TRBJ1-2, is KAGVTQTPRYLIKTRGQQVTLSCSPISGHRSVSWYQQTPGQGLQFLFEYFSETQRNKGNFPGRFSGRQFSNSRSEMNVSTLELGDSALYLCASAGTSNYGYTFGSGTRLTVV.

This rearrangement joins TRBV24-1 to TRBJ2-3; D unresolved. Germline CDR1 is KGHDR and CDR2 is SFDVKD. The V end lost 3 bases, the J end lost 0 bases, and 12 bases lay between the germline ends. The CDR3 length is 16 residues. This CDR3 reads CATSDGRVSSTDTQYF. CDR3 DNA sequence: TGTGCCACCAGTGATGGCAGAGTGTCTAGCACAGATACGCAGTATTTT.

This clonotype was seen a few times. V gene TRBV6-5 combines with J gene TRBJ2-5; D unresolved. The CDR3 has 14 residues. The ends were cut back, 2 bases at V and 4 bases at J, with 11 bases in the middle. The germline V gene has CDR1 MNHEY and CDR2 SVGAGI. DNA of the CDR3: TGTGCCAGCAGTTACCATCAACTCGGAGAGACCCAGTACTTC. As protein: CASSYHQLGETQYF.

This clonotype occurred a few times. The chain recombines TRBV4-1 with TRBJ2-7; 13 positions agree with TRBD2. The CDR3 is 16 residues long. Losses at the gene ends were 1 base for V and 2 bases for J; bases not matched to a gene: 2. Germline CDR1 is MGHRA and CDR2 is YSYEKL. The CDR3, as DNA: TGCGCCAGCAGCCAAGGGGGACTAGCGGGGACCTACGAGCAGTACTTC. Its protein product is CASSQGGLAGTYEQYF.

The V call is TRBV2, the J call TRBJ1-4; D gene uncertain. Deletions cut 3 bases from V and 2 bases from J, with 13 bases between. CDR1 and CDR2 from the germline V gene are SNHLY and FYNNEI. The CDR3 runs 16 residues. This CDR3 is CASSDFVVATNEKLFF. DNA for the CDR3: TGTGCCAGCAGTGATTTCGTGGTGGCGACTAATGAAAAACTGTTTTTT.

This clonotype was found a few times. The chain couples TRBV19 to TRBJ2-7, with D unclear. Trimming removed 3 bases from V and 4 bases from J, with 10 bases in between. Per germline, CDR1 LNHDA and CDR2 SQIVND (reference sequence). The CDR3 runs 13 residues. In DNA, the CDR3 is TGTGCCAGTAGTATTGGGTTCACTTACGAGCAGTACTTC. Protein product: CASSIGFTYEQYF.

The chain couples TRBV9 to TRBJ2-1; perhaps TRBD2 as D (6 bases). Germline assignment: CDR1 SGDLS and CDR2 YYNGEE. The CDR3 length is 20 residues. The ends were cut back, 4 bases at V and 0 bases at J, with 26 bases in the middle. The CDR3 loop reads CASSPSKVAVAVSSYNEQFF. CDR3 sequence (DNA): TGTGCCAGCAGCCCCAGTAAGGTGGCTGTAGCGGTTAGCTCCTACAATGAGCAGTTCTTC. The whole variable domain, remainder taken from reference TRBV9 and TRBJ2-1, is DSGVTQTPKHLITATGQRVTLRCSPRSGDLSVYWYQQSLDQGLQFLIQYYNGEERAKGNILERFSAQQFPDLHSELNLSSLELGDSALYFCASSPSKVAVAVSSYNEQFFGPGTRLTVL.

V gene TRBV9 combines with J gene TRBJ2-2; 7 bases agree with TRBD2. The CDR3 has 14 residues. Germline-derived CDR1 and CDR2 are SGDLS and YYNGEE. J gave up 7 bases and V 0 bases, and 3 bases lay outside the gene matches. The CDR3 DNA reads TGTGCCAGCAGCGTAGGGGACTACCACGGGGAGCTGTTTTTT. Protein sequence: CASSVGDYHGELFF. Combining the CDR3 with reference TRBV9 and TRBJ2-2 gives the whole variable domain DSGVTQTPKHLITATGQRVTLRCSPRSGDLSVYWYQQSLDQGLQFLIQYYNGEERAKGNILERFSAQQFPDLHSELNLSSLELGDSALYFCASSVGDYHGELFFGEGSRLTVL.

This chain uses TRBV20-1 with TRBJ1-1, with D hard to call. The CDR3 covers 13 residues. Trimming took off 3 bases at V and 0 bases at J, with 8 bases between the two ends. Looked up from germline, CDR1 is DFQATT and CDR2 is SNEGSKA (reference sequence). CDR3 sequence (DNA): TGCAGTGCTAGCGCGAATGTGAACACTGAAGCTTTCTTT. Translating gives CSASANVNTEAFF.

The sample holds a few counts of this clonotype. J is TRBJ2-7 and V is TRBV4-3, with D possibly TRBD2 on 6 matching bases. Germline V gene data show CDR1 as LGHNA and CDR2 as YSLEER. The CDR3 runs to 13 residues. V lost 0 bases and J 6 bases, leaving 9 bases between the germline ends. For the CDR3, the DNA is TGCGCCAGCAGCCAAGATTGGGGGGTCGAGCAGTACTTC. It translates to CASSQDWGVEQYF.

The chain uses TRBV3-1 and TRBJ1-1; D not certain. CDR1 LGHDT and CDR2 YNNKEL come from the germline V gene (reference sequence). The length of the CDR3 is 13 residues. Trimming cost V 1 base and J 5 bases, with 8 bases left between them. The CDR3 DNA reads TGTGCCAGCAGCCAAGTTGCGGGAACTGAAGCTTTCTTT. Translation: CASSQVAGTEAFF.

The rearrangement links TRBV5-6 to TRBJ1-2; maybe TRBD1 (5 bases). CDR1 is SGHDT, CDR2 YYEEEE, per germline. Trimming cost V 4 bases and J 7 bases, with 23 bases left between them. The CDR3 length is 16 residues. CDR3 sequence reads: CASSAGTGLPRGGYTF. Written as DNA, the CDR3 is TGTGCCAGCAGCGCCGGAACTGGACTCCCGAGGGGTGGCTACACCTTC.

The J gene is TRBJ2-1, the V gene TRBV20-1; TRBD1 agrees at 8 bases. V lost 3 bases and J lost 1; bases outside the gene matches: 5. The CDR3 is made up of 15 amino acids. CDR1 is DFQATT and CDR2 is SNEGSKA in the germline V gene (reference sequence). CDR3 sequence: CSARPTGGSYNEQFF. The DNA of the CDR3 is TGCAGTGCTAGGCCCACAGGGGGGTCCTACAATGAGCAGTTCTTC.

This clonotype has a handful of counts. V gene TRBV11-1 combines with J gene TRBJ2-7, with a possible D match to TRBD2 (6 bases). Per germline, CDR1 SGHAT and CDR2 FQDESV (reference sequence). CDR3 length: 14 amino acids. The V end was cut by 0 bases, the J end by 2 bases, with 8 bases between. For the CDR3, the DNA is TGTGCCAGCAGCTTAGCGTGGGGGGCCTACGAGCAGTACTTC. It encodes CASSLAWGAYEQYF.

This clonotype was seen at least ten times. The chain carries TRBV7-9 and TRBJ2-2; a weak D match, TRBD2 (6 bases). The ends were cut back, 2 bases at V and 5 bases at J, with 12 bases in the middle. Germline-derived CDR1 and CDR2 are SEHNR and FQNEAQ (reference sequence). This CDR3 comprises 15 residues. CDR3 coding DNA: TGTGCCAGCAGCTTACCAACGGGGGAAACCGGGGAGCTGTTTTTT. Translation: CASSLPTGETGELFF. Drawing the rest from reference TRBV7-9 and TRBJ2-2, the complete variable domain is DTGVSQNPRHKITKRGQNVTFRCDPISEHNRLYWYRQTLGQGPEFLTYFQNEAQLEKSRLLSDRFSAERPKGSFSTLEIQRTEQGDSAMYLCASSLPTGETGELFFGEGSRLTVL.

This rearrangement joins TRBV7-9 to TRBJ2-3, with D unclear. The germline V gene has CDR1 SEHNR and CDR2 FQNEAQ (reference sequence). V was cut by 1 base and J by 2 bases, with 13 bases left in between. The CDR3 has 16 residues. CDR3 sequence reads: CASSLVREPLTDTQYF. CDR3 sequence (DNA): TGTGCCAGCAGCTTAGTTAGGGAACCCCTCACAGATACGCAGTATTTT.

The chain uses TRBV19 and TRBJ2-7; D call uncertain. The CDR3 sequence is 13 residues long. The germline V gene encodes CDR1 LNHDA and CDR2 SQIVND (reference sequence). The V end was cut by 5 bases, the J end by 6 bases, with 14 bases between. CDR3 coding DNA: TGTGCCAGTAGTGCAACCCCAATTGCCGAGCAGTACTTC. Protein: CASSATPIAEQYF. The whole variable domain, filled in from reference TRBV19 and TRBJ2-7, reads DGGITQSPKYLFRKEGQNVTLSCEQNLNHDAMYWYRQDPGQGLRLIYYSQIVNDFQKGDIAEGYSVSREKKESFPLTVTSAQKNPTAFYLCASSATPIAEQYFGPGTRLTVT.

This clonotype appeared a few times. This sequence joins TRBV4-3 and TRBJ2-7; D is uncertain. CDR1 LGHNA and CDR2 YSLEER come from the germline V gene. This CDR3 is built from 15 residues. V was clipped by 4 bases and J by 0 bases, with 13 bases between them. The DNA of the CDR3 is TGCGCCAGCAGCCGCTGGGCGGAAGACTCCTACGAGCAGTACTTC. Its protein product is CASSRWAEDSYEQYF.

This clonotype turned up a few times. The chain uses TRBV9 and TRBJ2-5; D is undetermined. Deletions cut 0 bases from V and 0 bases from J, with 12 bases between. Looked up from germline, CDR1 is SGDLS and CDR2 is YYNGEE. The CDR3 is 16 amino acids. CDR3 sequence reads: CASSVEGLFDQETQYF. In nucleotides, the CDR3 is TGTGCCAGCAGCGTAGAAGGTCTATTCGACCAAGAGACCCAGTACTTC.

The chain uses TRBV12-3 or TRBV12-4 and TRBJ2-3, with TRBD2 matching over 8 bases. The CDR3 spans 17 residues. Trimming removed 5 bases from V and 0 bases from J; junction bases left unmatched: 10. CDR3 region: CASSTEASGRSTDTQYF. The CDR3, as DNA: TGTGCCAGCAGTACGGAAGCAAGCGGGAGAAGCACAGATACGCAGTATTTT.

The rearrangement joins TRBV20-1 to TRBJ1-6, with TRBD1 as a possible D gene (5 bases). The V gene lost 0 bases and the J gene lost 2 bases, with 5 bases spanning the gap. Germline V gives CDR1 DFQATT, CDR2 SNEGSKA (reference sequence). The CDR3 has 14 residues. CDR3 coding DNA: TGCAGTGCTAGAGACAGGGCCTATAATTCACCCCTCCACTTT. Its translation is CSARDRAYNSPLHF.

This clonotype was counted between two and nine times. This chain connects TRBV19 to TRBJ2-5; the D gene is possibly TRBD1 (6 bases). The V end lost 7 bases, the J end lost 3 bases, and 18 bases lay between the germline ends. The CDR3 has 15 amino acids. Germline V CDR1 and CDR2: LNHDA, SQIVND (reference sequence). The CDR3 sequence: CASTAQGEYEETQYF. The CDR3, as DNA: TGTGCCAGTACCGCACAGGGAGAATACGAAGAGACCCAGTACTTC.

V gene TRBV5-4 combines with J gene TRBJ2-7; maybe TRBD1 (6 bases). This CDR3 spans 16 amino acids. Trimming cost V 4 bases and J 2 bases, with 19 bases left between them. The V gene's germline CDR1 is SGHNT and CDR2 YYREEE (reference sequence). In nucleotides, the CDR3 is TGTGCCAGCAGCGTACAGGGTAGGTCCGTTACCTACGAGCAGTACTTC. Amino acid sequence: CASSVQGRSVTYEQYF.

The chain combines TRBV12-3 or TRBV12-4 with TRBJ2-7; D gene ambiguous. Trimming removed 0 bases from V and 7 bases from J, with 13 bases in between. This CDR3 comprises 14 residues. Here the CDR3 DNA reads TGTGCCAGCAGTTTAGCCACCCCCCTGGGGGAGCAGTACTTC. This sequence encodes CASSLATPLGEQYF.